A single sample is the source of the 30 T cell receptor beta chains below, sequenced in a study of blood T cell repertoires in COVID-19 (TCRdb year 2020). The library came from the immunoSEQ multiplex PCR assay. TCRdb took over this immuneACCESS table, retaining in-frame rearrangements with V and J assigned. Such tables are incomplete; in checked studies, under half of the missing clones stem from an unresolved V gene, and the remainder is unexplained. This sample comprises 50,000 to 75,000 clones, around 80% of them detected only once. The biggest ten clones account for approximately 5.6% of the sample. Sequencing input: peripheral blood. The receptors derive from a human donor in a cohort sampled during active COVID-19.

This chain connects TRBV5-1 to TRBJ1-1; D remains ambiguous. Per the germline V gene, CDR1 is SGHRS and CDR2 is YFSETQ. The CDR3 extends over 15 amino acids. V was pared by 5 bases and J by 0 bases, with 14 bases between. This chain's CDR3 is CASRPLGGLNTEAFF. In nucleotides, the CDR3 is TGCGCCAGCAGACCCTTAGGCGGCCTGAACACTGAAGCTTTCTTT.

The gene calls are TRBV4-3 and TRBJ2-1; 7 bases agree with TRBD1. The CDR3 length is 16 residues. From germline, CDR1 is LGHNA and CDR2 YSLEER. With V trimmed by 1 base and J by 4 bases, 7 bases remained unmatched. CDR3 sequence reads: CASSQAGTASYNEQFF. The CDR3 bases are TGCGCCAGCAGCCAAGCAGGGACAGCTTCTTACAATGAGCAGTTCTTC.

The chain has TRBV30 and TRBJ1-2; D unclear. V shed 8 bases and J shed 0 bases, with 10 bases lying between them. CDR3 length equals 12 residues. Germline-derived CDR1 and CDR2 are GTSNPN and SVGIG (reference sequence). DNA for the CDR3: TGTGCCCAAACGGGTGCTAACTATGGCTACACCTTC. Its protein product is CAQTGANYGYTF.

The rearrangement links TRBV24-1 to TRBJ1-4, with 10 positions matching TRBD1. This CDR3 region has 15 residues. CDR1 KGHDR and CDR2 SFDVKD come from the germline V gene. J was trimmed by 8 bases and V by 4 bases; bases with no gene match: 6. CDR3: CATSDPGQGGEKLFF. In DNA form, the CDR3 reads TGTGCCACCAGTGACCCCGGACAGGGGGGAGAAAAACTGTTTTTT.

The V gene is TRBV5-1, the J gene TRBJ2-5; no firm D call. Per germline, CDR1 SGHRS and CDR2 YFSETQ. Trimming removed 1 base from V and 2 bases from J, with 6 bases in between. The CDR3 spans 13 residues. The CDR3 sequence is CASSLSVQETQYF. CDR3 nucleotide sequence: TGCGCCAGCAGCTTGTCGGTACAAGAGACCCAGTACTTC.

The chain employs TRBV18 and TRBJ2-5, with D possibly TRBD1 on 6 matching bases. The V gene lost 4 bases and the J gene lost 5 bases, with 14 bases spanning the gap. Per the germline V gene, CDR1 is KGHSH and CDR2 is LQKENI. The CDR3 runs 14 residues. The CDR3 protein is CASSLYRVAETQYF. The CDR3 nucleotides are TGTGCCAGCTCACTTTACAGGGTTGCGGAGACCCAGTACTTC.

This rearrangement joins TRBV30 to TRBJ2-3, with D perhaps TRBD1 (5 bases). The CDR3 spans 16 residues. Trimming cost V 1 base and J 2 bases, with 16 bases left between them. CDR1 is GTSNPN, CDR2 SVGIG, per germline (reference sequence). In DNA, the CDR3 is TGTGCCTGGAGTGACGGACGGTGGGGCTACACAGATACGCAGTATTTT. It yields the protein CAWSDGRWGYTDTQYF.

V is TRBV7-9 and J is TRBJ1-1; D uncertain. The CDR3 extends over 14 amino acids. Germline V gene lookup returns CDR1 SEHNR and CDR2 FQNEAQ (reference sequence). V was trimmed by 2 bases and J by 0 bases, leaving 7 bases between them. For the CDR3, the DNA is TGTGCCAGCAGCTTAAACAGCATGAACACTGAAGCTTTCTTT. It specifies CASSLNSMNTEAFF.

This rearrangement joins TRBV27 to TRBJ2-7; the D is unclear. The CDR3 totals 13 residues. The V gene's germline CDR1 is MNHEY and CDR2 SMNVEV (reference sequence). V lost 2 bases and J lost 3, with 8 bases in between. CDR3 coding DNA: TGTGCCAGCAGTTTAAACCCGGGCTACGAGCAGTACTTC. This encodes CASSLNPGYEQYF.

V is TRBV29-1 and J is TRBJ2-5, with D perhaps matching TRBD1 (5 bases). The germline V and J ends were trimmed by 5 bases and 8 bases, with 21 bases remaining between them. Per germline, CDR1 SQVTM and CDR2 ANQGSEA. This CDR3 spans 14 amino acids. The CDR3 region has the DNA TGCAGCGTTTTGGACAACCTTTTACACGAAACCCAGTACTTC. Its protein is CSVLDNLLHETQYF.

The chain combines TRBV11-3 with TRBJ1-1, with TRBD1 matching over 8 bases. CDR3 length: 14 amino acids. CDR1 and CDR2 from the germline V gene are SGHNT and YENEEA. J was trimmed by 1 base and V by 7 bases; bases with no gene match: 5. CDR3 nucleotides: TGTGCCAGCAAAGACAGGGGAAAGAACACTGAAGCTTTCTTT. Translated, it gives CASKDRGKNTEAFF.

This sequence joins TRBV6-5 and TRBJ2-1; 12 bases agree with TRBD2. With 8 bases clipped from V and 9 bases from J, the junction kept 8 bases outside the gene matches. The CDR3 contains 14 residues. The germline V gene has CDR1 MNHEY and CDR2 SVGAGI. Here the CDR3 DNA reads TGTGCCAGCGATTCTAGCGGGGGGGCCTTTGAGCAGTTCTTC. The encoded protein is CASDSSGGAFEQFF.

This sequence joins TRBV10-3 and TRBJ2-3; maybe TRBD1 (5 bases). The V gene lost 0 bases and the J gene lost 0 bases, with 10 bases spanning the gap. The CDR3 loop spans 16 amino acids. The germline V gene has CDR1 ENHRY and CDR2 SYGVKD. The DNA for the CDR3 is TGTGCCATCAGTGAGTCGCCCGACAGCAGCACAGATACGCAGTATTTT. This encodes CAISESPDSSTDTQYF.

The chain carries TRBV6-5 and TRBJ2-1; 9 nucleotides match TRBD2. Germline CDR1 reads MNHEY; CDR2 reads SVGAGI. The ends lost 11 bases at V and 4 bases at J; junction bases unmatched: 3. There are 12 residues in the CDR3. The CDR3 is CAASGEYNEQFF. The CDR3 nucleotides read TGTGCCGCTAGCGGGGAATACAATGAGCAGTTCTTC.

The chain uses TRBV5-4 and TRBJ1-1; D is unresolved. Trimming took off 1 base at V and 3 bases at J, with 10 bases between the two ends. The germline V gene has CDR1 SGHNT and CDR2 YYREEE (reference sequence). The CDR3 has 14 residues. DNA for the CDR3: TGTGCCAGCAGCTTGCCGGCGGCCCACACTGAAGCTTTCTTT. Translated: CASSLPAAHTEAFF.

The V call is TRBV3-1 (or the pseudogene TRBV3-2), the J call TRBJ2-5; possibly TRBD2 for D (5 bases). The V end was cut by 4 bases, the J end by 5 bases, with 8 bases between. The CDR3 spans 12 residues. Germline loops: CDR1 LGHDT, CDR2 YNNKEL (reference sequence). CDR3 nucleotides: TGTGCCAGCAGCCCCGGGGTCGAGACCCAGTACTTC. Translating gives CASSPGVETQYF.

This clone was counted between two and nine times. The chain is built from TRBV19 and TRBJ2-2; maybe TRBD2 (5 bases). This CDR3 comprises 15 residues. With 3 bases removed from V and 2 bases from J, the gap between germline ends came to 10 bases. In germline, CDR1 is LNHDA, CDR2 SQIVND (reference sequence). CDR3 sequence (DNA): TGTGCCAGTAGTATCGGTCTAGCCAACACCGGGGAGCTGTTTTTT. It yields the protein CASSIGLANTGELFF.

The J gene is TRBJ2-2, the V gene TRBV6-4, with D tentatively TRBD2 (6 bases). Germline V CDR1 and CDR2: MRHNA, SNTAGT. The CDR3 is 17 amino acids. Between the trimmed V and J ends, which lost 2 bases and 3 bases, there was a span of 16 bases. This CDR3 is CASSDPGEVLDTGELFF. The CDR3 DNA follows: TGTGCCAGCAGTGACCCTGGGGAGGTTTTGGACACCGGGGAGCTGTTTTTT.

The chain couples TRBV5-1 to TRBJ1-2, with 7 nucleotides matching TRBD1. Germline assignment: CDR1 SGHRS and CDR2 YFSETQ. The V segment lost 3 bases and the J segment 8 bases; nucleotides outside the gene matches: 4. The CDR3 loop spans 12 amino acids. In DNA, the CDR3 is TGCGCCAGCAGCTATCAGGGGGACGGCTACACCTTC. Protein: CASSYQGDGYTF.

This clone appeared a single time. J is TRBJ2-5 and V is TRBV6-6; D is possibly TRBD1 (5 bases). V was trimmed by 10 bases and J by 6 bases, leaving 21 bases between them. Germline V CDR1 and CDR2: MNHNY, SVGAGI (reference sequence). CDR3 length equals 14 residues. CDR3: CATAPPGRLQTQYF. DNA of the CDR3: TGTGCCACCGCCCCGCCAGGGCGGTTGCAGACCCAGTACTTC.

The chain links TRBV5-6 to TRBJ2-7, with D possibly TRBD1 on 5 matching bases. The germline CDR1 and CDR2 sequences are SGHDT and YYEEEE. This CDR3 spans 14 amino acids. V was cut by 0 bases and J by 0 bases, with 7 bases left in between. The CDR3 loop is CASSLDRSSYEQYF. CDR3 bases: TGTGCCAGCAGCTTGGACAGGAGCTCCTACGAGCAGTACTTC.

The chain uses TRBV4-2 and TRBJ1-5; maybe TRBD1 (5 bases). V shed 0 bases and J shed 4 bases, with 10 bases lying between them. This CDR3 is built from 15 residues. From germline, CDR1 is LGHNA and CDR2 YNFKEQ. The CDR3 DNA reads as TGTGCCAGCAGCCAAGAGACCCGGGGGAATCAGCCCCAGCATTTT. This sequence encodes CASSQETRGNQPQHF.

In this sample, this clone turned up a few times. The chain recombines TRBV5-6 with TRBJ2-5; 11 bases are a match to TRBD2. The CDR3 covers 14 residues. The germline gives CDR1 SGHDT, CDR2 YYEEEE. After removal of 4 bases from V and 3 bases from J, the junction contained 2 bases not matched to a gene. In DNA form, the CDR3 reads TGTGCCAGCAGCGTACTAGCGGGAGAAGAGACCCAGTACTTC. It specifies CASSVLAGEETQYF.

The rearrangement uses TRBV19 and TRBJ2-1, with D perhaps TRBD2 (7 bases). The V gene's germline CDR1 is LNHDA and CDR2 SQIVND (reference sequence). The germline V and J ends were trimmed by 6 bases and 9 bases, with 27 bases remaining between them. The CDR3 covers 17 residues. CDR3 coding DNA: TGTGCCAGTAGCCCCTCTGCGGCGGGGGCCCCTGGGGGTGAGCAGTTCTTC. This sequence encodes CASSPSAAGAPGGEQFF.

The chain carries TRBV7-6 and TRBJ1-4, with 7 positions matching TRBD1. V lost 4 bases to trimming and J lost 4 bases; unmatched junction nucleotides: 24. This CDR3 is built from 21 residues. CDR1 and CDR2 from the germline V gene are SGHVS and FNYEAQ. The CDR3 nucleotides read TGTGCCAGCAGCTCGACCAGGCGGGGGGGGATGTCGGACAGGCATAATGAAAAACTGTTTTTT. This encodes CASSSTRRGGMSDRHNEKLFF.

V gene TRBV19 combines with J gene TRBJ1-3, with D unresolved. Germline V CDR1 and CDR2: LNHDA, SQIVND (reference sequence). V was shortened by 3 bases and J by 0 bases, with 12 bases between the two germline ends. This CDR3 is 16 amino acids long. CDR3 sequence (DNA): TGTGCCAGTAGTATTGGGCGTCCAAGCTCTGGAAACACCATATATTTT. This codes for CASSIGRPSSGNTIYF.

This clone has just a few counts. V gene TRBV30 combines with J gene TRBJ1-6, with D possibly being TRBD1 (6 bases). The CDR3 extends over 15 amino acids. Germline CDR1 reads GTSNPN; CDR2 reads SVGIG (reference sequence). Trimming took off 2 bases at V and 7 bases at J, with 15 bases between the two ends. DNA for the CDR3: TGTGCCTGGAGTACCCATACAGGGAGAAATTCACCCCTCCACTTT. Translating it yields CAWSTHTGRNSPLHF.

The V gene is TRBV5-8, the J gene TRBJ1-6; the D is unclear. V was pared by 0 bases and J by 8 bases, with 9 bases between. CDR3 length: 14 amino acids. Germline loops: CDR1 SGHTS, CDR2 YDEGEE. Here the CDR3 reads CASSLGQFHSPLHF. CDR3 DNA: TGTGCCAGCAGCTTGGGCCAGTTCCATTCACCCCTCCACTTT.

The chain combines TRBV24-1 with TRBJ1-5; 7 nucleotides line up with TRBD1. Losses at the gene ends were 6 bases for V and 3 bases for J; bases not matched to a gene: 7. Germline lookup yields CDR1 KGHDR and CDR2 SFDVKD. The CDR3 has 15 amino acids. CDR3 nucleotides: TGTGCCACCAGTCCCCAGGGGGACCCCAATCAGCCCCAGCATTTT. This sequence encodes CATSPQGDPNQPQHF.

This chain joins TRBV4-1 and TRBJ1-5; D is unclear. V shed 6 bases and J shed 7 bases, with 7 bases lying between them. The CDR3 is made up of 11 amino acids. Per germline, CDR1 MGHRA and CDR2 YSYEKL. CDR3 DNA: TGCGCCAGCAGAAACACCCAGCCCCAGCATTTT. This gives the protein CASRNTQPQHF.